This T cell receptor beta chain was recorded in a study of Tregs in tolerant kidney transplant recipients. A remark on this clone: What it binds is not known.

General study results and limits: In tolerant patients, donor-specific Tregs outgrew total Tregs, suggesting antigen-driven expansion.

Only in-frame clones appear in the TCRdb table, and some are missing; sequencing was by immunoSEQ multiplex PCR. The table shows 60,000 to 75,000 clones, with approximately 83% occurring only once. The CDR3 totals 14 residues. Per germline, CDR1 SGHTA and CDR2 FQGNSA. The ends were cut back, 5 bases at V and 7 bases at J, with 17 bases in the middle. The V gene is TRBV7-2, the J gene TRBJ1-2; a possible D gene is TRBD1 (5 bases). This TCR was recovered from a human donor who received a combined kidney and bone marrow transplant. The source material was Tregs from blood, sampled before the transplant. Here the CDR3 DNA reads TGTGCCAGCAGCCCCACCAGCGGGGCCGGTGGCTACACCTTC. It specifies CASSPTSGAGGYTF.